The next 24 T cell receptor beta chains were all read from a single sample in a study of regulatory T cells in long-lasting Graves disease. Arm-PCR of CDR3 regions and iRepertoire HTBI primers were the basis on which TCR beta libraries were built. One entry per CDR3 protein, called by TCRdb with MiXCR from the multiplex PCR reads. The sample includes 550,000 to 700,000 distinct CDR3 sequences, about 16% of them seen just once. Time point noted: newly diagnosed GD, antithyroid drugs for less than 3 months. Scientists built the TCR library using RNA that was extracted from PBMCs. A further study also used this sample, focusing on T cells in Graves' hyperthyroidism and ophthalmopathy.

The specimen was peripheral blood mononuclear cells (PBMCs), collected at new diagnosis, from a patient treated with antithyroid drugs. These receptor sequences come from a man between 18 and 35 years old with Graves disease.

This clonotype showed up just a few times. The chain combines TRBV20-1 with TRBJ2-3; D is possibly TRBD2 (6 bases). CDR1 DFQATT and CDR2 SNEGSKA come from the germline V gene (reference sequence). Trimming pared 6 bases from V and 0 bases from J, leaving 16 bases between. The CDR3 loop spans 15 amino acids. The CDR3 DNA reads as TGCAGTGCGTTCGGGAGACGAACTAGCACAGATACGCAGTATTTT. This codes for CSAFGRRTSTDTQYF.

The rearrangement uses TRBV28 and TRBJ1-5; D is unclear. The germline CDR1 and CDR2 sequences are MDHEN and SYDVKM. Trimming removed 2 bases at V and 7 bases at J, with 15 bases between. This CDR3 region has 15 residues. CDR3 sequence reads: CASSLIAAGKQPQHF. The DNA for the CDR3 is TGTGCCAGCAGTTTAATCGCCGCGGGGAAGCAGCCCCAGCATTTT. Variable domain in full (rest from reference TRBV28 and TRBJ1-5): DVKVTQSSRYLVKRTGEKVFLECVQDMDHENMFWYRQDPGLGLRLIYFSYDVKMKEKGDIPEGYSVSREKKERFSLILESASTNQTSMYLCASSLIAAGKQPQHFGDGTRLSIL.

This clonotype was counted many times. The V and J genes are TRBV7-9 and TRBJ2-1, with a weak D call TRBD2 (6 bases). V lost 3 bases and J lost 7, with 10 bases in between. Germline V CDR1 and CDR2: SEHNR, FQNEAQ (reference sequence). This CDR3 has 13 amino acids. This CDR3 reads CASSFSGGNEQFF. The CDR3 bases are TGTGCCAGCAGCTTTAGCGGAGGTAATGAGCAGTTCTTC.

This clonotype was counted only a few times. The chain joins TRBV5-1 to TRBJ2-7; TRBD2 matches at 8 bases. Germline loops: CDR1 SGHRS, CDR2 YFSETQ. This CDR3 has 16 residues. V gave up 0 bases and J gave up 2 bases; unmatched junction bases: 7. In DNA form, the CDR3 reads TGCGCCAGCAGCTTGGAAGCGGGAGAGAAGACCTACGAGCAGTACTTC. Amino acids: CASSLEAGEKTYEQYF.

This clonotype has only a few counts. The chain carries TRBV9 and TRBJ2-7; TRBD1 agrees at 7 bases. Losses at the gene ends were 4 bases for V and 7 bases for J; bases not matched to a gene: 8. Germline assignment: CDR1 SGDLS and CDR2 YYNGEE. The CDR3 is 13 amino acids. The CDR3 DNA is TGTGCCAGCAGCCCCGAGGGGGCGCGGGAGCAGTACTTC. Protein product: CASSPEGAREQYF.

This clonotype has only a few counts. The V call is TRBV20-1, the J call TRBJ2-2; TRBD2 matches 7 bases. Germline assignment: CDR1 DFQATT and CDR2 SNEGSKA (reference sequence). This CDR3 is 17 amino acids long. V gave up 3 bases and J gave up 1 base; unmatched junction bases: 11. The CDR3, as DNA: TGCAGTGCTAGGCGGGGGAACGGGAGGCTGAACACCGGGGAGCTGTTTTTT. Translated: CSARRGNGRLNTGELFF.

The chain employs TRBV12-3 or TRBV12-4 and TRBJ1-1; TRBD1 is a possible D gene (5 bases). V gave up 3 bases and J gave up 6 bases, with 14 bases separating them. The CDR3 has 14 amino acids. CDR3 loop: CASSFGHKSAEAFF. The DNA for the CDR3 is TGTGCCAGCAGTTTCGGACATAAGAGCGCTGAAGCTTTCTTT.

This chain joins TRBV24-1 and TRBJ2-3, with TRBD1 identical over 8 bases. The J segment lost 5 bases and the V segment lost 5 bases, leaving 5 bases of the junction unmatched. Germline CDR1 is KGHDR and CDR2 is SFDVKD. The CDR3 sequence is 14 residues long. This chain's CDR3 is CATSGRGQEDTQYF. Here the CDR3 DNA reads TGTGCCACCAGTGGCAGGGGGCAGGAAGATACGCAGTATTTT.

This clonotype was seen repeatedly, ten times or more. Compared with germline, one end of the junction differs, possibly owing to a read error. J is TRBJ2-1 and V is TRBV20-1; possibly TRBD1 for D (6 bases). In germline, CDR1 is DFQATT, CDR2 SNEGSKA (reference sequence). This CDR3 contains 14 residues. This CDR3 is CSARETRGRNEQFF. CDR3 sequence (DNA): TGCAGTGCGAGAGAGACCAGGGGAAGGAATGAGCAGTTCTTC.

This clonotype showed up many times. CDR3 sequence reads: CASTLLPRAGYTEAFF. CDR3 nucleotides: TGTGCCAGCACCCTACTACCCAGGGCTGGCTACACTGAAGCTTTCTTT. This sequence joins TRBV27 and TRBJ1-1, with D perhaps matching TRBD1 (5 bases). Looked up from germline, CDR1 is MNHEY and CDR2 is SMNVEV (reference sequence). The CDR3 totals 16 residues. Trimming cost V 7 bases and J 3 bases, with 21 bases left between them.

This clonotype was detected ten times or more. This rearrangement joins TRBV11-1 to TRBJ2-1; 8 bases fit TRBD2. V lost 4 bases to trimming and J lost 4 bases; unmatched junction nucleotides: 9. The germline V gene encodes CDR1 SGHAT and CDR2 FQDESV (reference sequence). The CDR3 runs to 16 residues. The CDR3 here is CASSSYTSGQYNEQFF. CDR3 DNA: TGTGCCAGCAGCTCCTATACTAGCGGACAATACAATGAGCAGTTCTTC.

This clonotype appeared a few times. The chain uses TRBV5-6 and TRBJ1-2; D perhaps matches TRBD1 (6 bases). Germline assignment: CDR1 SGHDT and CDR2 YYEEEE. V was cut by 4 bases and J by 4 bases, with 14 bases left in between. This CDR3 comprises 14 residues. Written as DNA, the CDR3 is TGTGCCAGCAGCCCAGACCCGGACAGCTATGGCTACACCTTC. Encoded protein: CASSPDPDSYGYTF.

V and J are TRBV20-1 and TRBJ1-2; weak D call: TRBD1 (5 bases). The germline V gene has CDR1 DFQATT and CDR2 SNEGSKA (reference sequence). The germline V and J ends were trimmed by 0 bases and 3 bases, with 14 bases remaining between them. The CDR3 runs to 15 residues. The CDR3 region has the DNA TGCAGTGCTAGAGACGGGAGGGGACCGTACTATGGCTACACCTTC. Its translation: CSARDGRGPYYGYTF.

J is TRBJ2-4 and V is TRBV4-1; 12 bases line up with TRBD2. CDR3 size: 17 residues. V lost 1 base to trimming and J lost 6 bases; unmatched junction nucleotides: 7. The germline V gene encodes CDR1 MGHRA and CDR2 YSYEKL. The CDR3 protein is CASSQVSSGRAGNIQYF. The DNA of the CDR3 is TGCGCCAGCAGCCAAGTTTCTAGCGGGAGGGCCGGAAACATTCAGTACTTC.

The chain has TRBV27 and TRBJ2-3; D is uncertain. V shed 7 bases and J shed 4 bases, with 12 bases lying between them. CDR3 length: 13 residues. The germline V gene has CDR1 MNHEY and CDR2 SMNVEV (reference sequence). In DNA, the CDR3 is TGTGCCAGCACCCCGCACCAAGCAGATACGCAGTATTTT. Protein sequence: CASTPHQADTQYF.

The V gene is TRBV20-1, the J gene TRBJ1-2, with a tentative D call TRBD1 (5 bases). This CDR3 region has 14 residues. Trimming cost V 6 bases and J 2 bases, with 16 bases left between them. Germline CDR1 and CDR2: DFQATT and SNEGSKA (reference sequence). CDR3 residues: CSAPDPWGNYGYTF. The CDR3 region has the DNA TGCAGTGCCCCCGACCCCTGGGGGAACTATGGCTACACCTTC.

This clonotype was seen at least ten times. This chain uses TRBV28 with TRBJ1-1, with 7 bases identical to TRBD1. The V gene's germline CDR1 is MDHEN and CDR2 SYDVKM. The J segment lost 8 bases and the V segment lost 3 bases, leaving 15 bases of the junction unmatched. The CDR3 contains 16 residues. CDR3 sequence reads: CASSLGGAGGKIEAFF. The CDR3 bases are TGTGCCAGCAGTTTGGGGGGGGCAGGGGGGAAAATAGAAGCTTTCTTT.

This clonotype was found a few times. The J gene is TRBJ2-1, the V gene TRBV6-1; TRBD2 agrees at 9 bases. The CDR3 has 16 residues. After removal of 6 bases from V and 4 bases from J, the junction contained 10 bases not matched to a gene. Germline assignment: CDR1 MNHNS and CDR2 SASEGT. CDR3 amino acids: CASRRTGTSFYNEQFF. CDR3 nucleotides: TGTGCCAGCAGGCGGACCGGGACTAGCTTTTACAATGAGCAGTTCTTC.

This clonotype was seen only a few times. The CDR3 sequence: CASSQAPGPGQPQHF. The CDR3 coding sequence is TGCGCCAGCAGCCAAGCCCCGGGACCAGGTCAGCCCCAGCATTTT. This chain links TRBV4-1 with TRBJ1-5; weak D call: TRBD1 (5 bases). Germline V gives CDR1 MGHRA, CDR2 YSYEKL. The CDR3 runs to 15 residues. The V end was cut by 1 base, the J end by 6 bases, with 13 bases between.

This clonotype was counted at least ten times. V gene TRBV3-1 combines with J gene TRBJ2-3, with 8 bases that match TRBD2. The germline gives CDR1 LGHDT, CDR2 YNNKEL (reference sequence). The CDR3 loop spans 16 amino acids. Trimming at V came to 4 bases and at J to 6 bases, leaving 12 bases not matched to a gene. This chain's CDR3 is CASSLASAGGADTQYF. The CDR3 nucleotides read TGTGCCAGCAGCCTTGCCTCCGCGGGAGGAGCTGATACGCAGTATTTT.

Only a few counts were recorded for this clonotype. This chain connects TRBV5-1 to TRBJ2-2; 8 positions agree with TRBD1. V was pared by 0 bases and J by 3 bases, with 7 bases of the junction left unmatched. Germline assignment: CDR1 SGHRS and CDR2 YFSETQ. This CDR3 spans 17 amino acids. The CDR3 loop reads CASSLVSGGDDTGELFF. DNA for the CDR3: TGCGCCAGCAGCTTGGTGTCAGGGGGCGATGACACCGGGGAGCTGTTTTTT.

The V call is TRBV7-9, the J call TRBJ2-3, with a tentative D call TRBD1 (6 bases). V was trimmed by 0 bases and J by 2 bases, leaving 15 bases between them. The CDR3 sequence is 17 residues long. In germline, CDR1 is SEHNR, CDR2 FQNEAQ (reference sequence). CDR3 loop: CASSLAPSGVFTDTQYF. The CDR3 DNA is TGTGCCAGCAGCTTAGCACCGTCAGGGGTATTCACAGATACGCAGTATTTT. The full variable domain, its missing parts supplied by reference TRBV7-9 and TRBJ2-3, is DTGVSQNPRHKITKRGQNVTFRCDPISEHNRLYWYRQTLGQGPEFLTYFQNEAQLEKSRLLSDRFSAERPKGSFSTLEIQRTEQGDSAMYLCASSLAPSGVFTDTQYFGPGTRLTVL.

This clonotype has ten or more counts. This chain links TRBV28 with TRBJ1-2; D unresolved. Between the trimmed V and J ends, which lost 3 bases and 4 bases, there was a span of 9 bases. Germline V gene data show CDR1 as MDHEN and CDR2 as SYDVKM. The CDR3 has 13 residues. The CDR3 protein is CASSLAGAYGYTF. The CDR3 DNA reads TGTGCCAGCAGTTTGGCGGGTGCCTATGGCTACACCTTC.

In its sample, this clonotype was seen many times. This chain joins TRBV6-1 and TRBJ2-3; no firm D call. CDR3 length: 16 residues. Trimming left V 0 bases short and J 4 bases short, with 14 bases between. The germline V gene encodes CDR1 MNHNS and CDR2 SASEGT. The CDR3 nucleotides are TGTGCCAGCAGTGAAGCGCTTAGGAGATACGCAGATACGCAGTATTTT. This gives the protein CASSEALRRYADTQYF.